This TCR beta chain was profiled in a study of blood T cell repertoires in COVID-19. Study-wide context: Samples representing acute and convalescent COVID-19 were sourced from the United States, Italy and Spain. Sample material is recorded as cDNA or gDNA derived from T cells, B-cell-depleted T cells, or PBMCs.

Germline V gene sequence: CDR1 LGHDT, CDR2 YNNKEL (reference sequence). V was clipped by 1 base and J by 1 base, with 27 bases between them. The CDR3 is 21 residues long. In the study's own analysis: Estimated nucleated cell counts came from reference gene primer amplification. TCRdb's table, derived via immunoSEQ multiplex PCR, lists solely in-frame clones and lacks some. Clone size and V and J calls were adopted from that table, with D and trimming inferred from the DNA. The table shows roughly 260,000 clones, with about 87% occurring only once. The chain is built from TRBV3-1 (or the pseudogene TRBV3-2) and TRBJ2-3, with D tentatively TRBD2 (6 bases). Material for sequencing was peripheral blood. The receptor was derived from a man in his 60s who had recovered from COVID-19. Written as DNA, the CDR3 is TGTGCCAGCAGCCAAGCTCTAGGTCAGGCGGGGCACGTTGGGGGCACAGATACGCAGTATTTT. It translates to CASSQALGQAGHVGGTDTQYF.